This paragraph covers one T cell receptor (beta chain) sequence. These data originate in a study of blood T cell repertoires in COVID-19. TCRdb's table, derived via immunoSEQ multiplex PCR, lists solely in-frame clones and lacks some. The data hold some 320,000 clones, with 90% observed a single time. The trim removed 4 bases at V and 1 base at J, leaving 8 bases unmatched. The CDR3 covers 16 residues. The germline CDR1 and CDR2 sequences are SGHDN and FVKESK. Sequenced sample: PBMCs or T cells enriched from blood (not recorded which). The chain links TRBV14 to TRBJ2-3; 7 bases fit TRBD2. The clonotype comes from a young woman who had been exposed to COVID-19. The CDR3 is CASSRGRLARTDTQYF. CDR3 DNA sequence: TGTGCCAGCAGCCGCGGGAGATTGGCCCGCACAGATACGCAGTATTTT.